This TCR beta chain originates from a study of blood T cells in healthy people across ages. Next came a second PCR, run for about 7 to 12 cycles, which used a sample-barcoded 5' primer along with a J-beta primer mix. TCRdb itself ran the 5' RACE reads through MiXCR, one entry per CDR3 protein. The sample includes fewer than 900,000 distinct CDR3 sequences, roughly 41% of them seen just once. Healthy Russian Caucasian donors spanned ages roughly 6 to 100 years. The draw of peripheral blood yielded around 10 milliliters from each donor. CDR3 length equals 14 residues. Deletions cut 6 bases from V and 12 bases from J, with 21 bases between. To note about this clonotype: A much larger clone differs by one base, so this may be a read error.

J is TRBJ2-1 and V is TRBV12-3 or TRBV12-4; D is unresolved. The TCR originated in a woman aged 60-70 years in good health. Sequencing was performed on blood. CDR3: CASSGQVWDDGQFF. In DNA, the CDR3 is TGTGCCAGCAGCGGCCAGGTGTGGGATGATGGGCAGTTCTTC.